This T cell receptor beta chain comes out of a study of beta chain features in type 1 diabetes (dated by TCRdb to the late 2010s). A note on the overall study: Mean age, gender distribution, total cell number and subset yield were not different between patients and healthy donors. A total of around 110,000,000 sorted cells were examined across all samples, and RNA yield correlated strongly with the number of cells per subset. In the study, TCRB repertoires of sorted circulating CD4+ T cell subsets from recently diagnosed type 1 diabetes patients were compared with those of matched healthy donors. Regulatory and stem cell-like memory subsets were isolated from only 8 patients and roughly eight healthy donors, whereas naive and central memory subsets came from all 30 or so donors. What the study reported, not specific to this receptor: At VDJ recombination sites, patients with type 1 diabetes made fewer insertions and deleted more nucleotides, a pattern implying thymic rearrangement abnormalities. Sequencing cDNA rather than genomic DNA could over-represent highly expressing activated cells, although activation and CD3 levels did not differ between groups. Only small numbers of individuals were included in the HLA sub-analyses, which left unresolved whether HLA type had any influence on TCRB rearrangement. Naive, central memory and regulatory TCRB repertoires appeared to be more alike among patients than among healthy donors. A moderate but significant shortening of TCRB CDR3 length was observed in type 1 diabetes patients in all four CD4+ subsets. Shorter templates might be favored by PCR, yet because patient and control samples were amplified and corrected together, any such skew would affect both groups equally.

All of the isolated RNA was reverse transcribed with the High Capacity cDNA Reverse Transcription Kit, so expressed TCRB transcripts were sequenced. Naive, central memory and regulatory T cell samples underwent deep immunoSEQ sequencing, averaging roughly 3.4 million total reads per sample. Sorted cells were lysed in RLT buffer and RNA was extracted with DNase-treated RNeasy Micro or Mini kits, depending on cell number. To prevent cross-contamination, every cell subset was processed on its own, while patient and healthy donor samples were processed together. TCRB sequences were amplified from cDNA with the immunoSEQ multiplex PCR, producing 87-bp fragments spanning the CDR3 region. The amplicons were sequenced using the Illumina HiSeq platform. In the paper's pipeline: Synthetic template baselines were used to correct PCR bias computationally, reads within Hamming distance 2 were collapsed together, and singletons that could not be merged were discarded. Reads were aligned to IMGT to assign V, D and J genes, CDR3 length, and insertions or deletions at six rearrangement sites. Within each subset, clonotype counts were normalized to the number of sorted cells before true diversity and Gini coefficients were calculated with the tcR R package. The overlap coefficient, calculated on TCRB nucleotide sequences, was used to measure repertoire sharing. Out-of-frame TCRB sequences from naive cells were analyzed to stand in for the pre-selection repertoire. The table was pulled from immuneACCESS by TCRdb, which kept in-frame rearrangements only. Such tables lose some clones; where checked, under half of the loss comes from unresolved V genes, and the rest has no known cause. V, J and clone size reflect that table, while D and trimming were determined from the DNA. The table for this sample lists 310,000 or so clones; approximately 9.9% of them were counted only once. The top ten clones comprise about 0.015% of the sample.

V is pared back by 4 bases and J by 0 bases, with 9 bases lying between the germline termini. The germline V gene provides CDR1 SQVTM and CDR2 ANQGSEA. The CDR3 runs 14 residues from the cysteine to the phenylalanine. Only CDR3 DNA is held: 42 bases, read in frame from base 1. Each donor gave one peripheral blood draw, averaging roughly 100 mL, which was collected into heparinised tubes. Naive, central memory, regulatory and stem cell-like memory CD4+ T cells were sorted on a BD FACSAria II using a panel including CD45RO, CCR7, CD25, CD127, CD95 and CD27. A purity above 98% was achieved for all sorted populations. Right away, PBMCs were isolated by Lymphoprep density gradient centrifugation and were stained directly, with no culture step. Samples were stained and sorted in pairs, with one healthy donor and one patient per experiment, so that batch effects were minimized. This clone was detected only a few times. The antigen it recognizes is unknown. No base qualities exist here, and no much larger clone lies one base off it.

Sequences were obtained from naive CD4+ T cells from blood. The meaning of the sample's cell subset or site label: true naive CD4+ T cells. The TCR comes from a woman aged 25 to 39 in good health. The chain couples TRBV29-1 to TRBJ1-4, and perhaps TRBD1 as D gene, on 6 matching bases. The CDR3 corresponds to CSVGGRATNEKLFF. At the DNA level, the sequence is TGCAGCGTTGGGGGGCGTGCAACTAATGAAAAACTGTTTTTT.